This T cell receptor (beta chain) was obtained from a study of blood T cell repertoires in COVID-19. The method was immunoSEQ multiplex PCR; TCRdb's version includes in-frame clones alone and lacks a portion of them. Among roughly 200,000 clones listed, 75% to 90% were seen once. Germline assignment: CDR1 KGHSH and CDR2 LQKENI. This CDR3 spans 17 amino acids. Note on this clone: One junction end does not reproduce the germline sequence, and a read error may be involved.

Sequenced: PBMCs or T cells enriched from blood (not recorded which). The receptor was derived from a man aged 35 to 55 who had recovered from COVID-19. The chain joins TRBV18 to TRBJ1-1; D possibly corresponds to TRBD1 (6 bases). CDR3 sequence reads: CASLPRIIGQRIPEAFF. DNA of the CDR3: TGTGCCAGCTTACCACGTATTATAGGACAGAGGATACCTGAAGCTTTCTTT.